This T cell receptor (beta chain) was identified in a study of blood T cell repertoires in COVID-19. Study in general: Spain, Italy and the United States supplied samples that represented acute and convalescent COVID-19. The cDNA or gDNA used as material had been derived from T cells, B-cell-depleted T cells, or PBMCs.

The germline gives CDR1 SGHTA, CDR2 FQGNSA. CDR3 size: 14 residues. V gave up 0 bases and J gave up 7 bases, with 9 bases separating them. Original processing notes: Quantification of nucleated cells was approximated via reference gene primer amplification. The method was immunoSEQ multiplex PCR; TCRdb's version includes in-frame clones alone and lacks a portion of them. The V and J calls and clone size are taken from that table; D and trimming were inferred from the DNA. Of 65,000 to 80,000 clones listed, over 70% were seen once; the top ten hold approximately 6.3%. Sequenced material: peripheral blood. This chain connects TRBV7-2 to TRBJ2-2; D not resolved. The sequence was collected from a man between 50 and 59 years old with active COVID-19. CDR3 loop: CASSLALRGGELFF. CDR3 coding DNA: TGTGCCAGCAGCTTAGCACTTCGAGGCGGGGAGCTGTTTTTT.